The 15 T cell receptor beta chains presented below share a single source sample, sequenced in a study of blood T cell repertoires in COVID-19. The data were produced by immunoSEQ multiplex PCR, yet TCRdb's version contains in-frame clones alone and is incomplete. The sample carries 350,000 to 400,000 clones, 80% to 90% recorded once. Sequencing input: peripheral blood. The receptors stem from a woman aged 60-75 years with COVID-19, enrolled during active disease.

This chain links TRBV5-6 with TRBJ1-2; tentative D call: TRBD1 (6 bases). The CDR3 contains 12 residues. Trimming shortened V by 1 base and J by 6 bases, and 7 bases separated the two germline ends. Germline-derived CDR1 and CDR2 are SGHDT and YYEEEE. The CDR3 sequence is CASSLYRDGYTF. The CDR3 DNA reads TGTGCCAGCAGCTTGTACAGGGATGGCTACACCTTC.

The chain uses TRBV7-2 and TRBJ2-6; D is uncertain. In germline, CDR1 is SGHTA, CDR2 FQGNSA. The CDR3 covers 16 residues. The germline V and J ends were trimmed by 3 bases and 1 base, with 10 bases remaining between them. The CDR3 coding sequence is TGTGCCAGCAGCTTGCGGCCAGTTTCTGGGGCCAACGTCCTGACTTTC. Amino acid sequence: CASSLRPVSGANVLTF.

The J gene is TRBJ1-2, the V gene TRBV4-3, with D hard to call. Trimming left V 0 bases short and J 5 bases short, with 7 bases between. The CDR3 loop spans 13 amino acids. Germline CDR1 is LGHNA and CDR2 is YSLEER. CDR3 amino acids: CASSQEGVYGYTF. DNA for the CDR3: TGCGCCAGCAGCCAAGAAGGAGTTTATGGCTACACCTTC.

The gene calls are TRBV7-9 and TRBJ1-2; the D is unclear. The CDR3 is made up of 13 amino acids. Trimming removed 1 base at V and 6 bases at J, with 9 bases between. Germline CDR1 SEHNR, CDR2 FQNEAQ (reference sequence). The CDR3 reads CASSLDLRNGYTF. In nucleotides, the CDR3 is TGTGCCAGCAGCTTAGATTTGCGGAATGGCTACACCTTC. The full variable domain, completed using reference TRBV7-9 and TRBJ1-2, is DTGVSQNPRHKITKRGQNVTFRCDPISEHNRLYWYRQTLGQGPEFLTYFQNEAQLEKSRLLSDRFSAERPKGSFSTLEIQRTEQGDSAMYLCASSLDLRNGYTFGSGTRLTVV.

This clone has just one count. The chain recombines TRBV30 with TRBJ2-5; 7 positions agree with TRBD2. Germline V gene data show CDR1 as GTSNPN and CDR2 as SVGIG (reference sequence). V shed 8 bases, J shed 5 bases, and the junction held 8 bases outside the gene matches. This CDR3 region has 12 residues. CDR3 amino acids: CATRTSHETQYF. The CDR3 coding sequence is TGTGCCACCCGGACTAGTCATGAGACCCAGTACTTC.

This clone has a single count. The chain combines TRBV7-3 with TRBJ2-2; no firm D call. Germline loops: CDR1 SGHTA, CDR2 FQGTGA. This CDR3 contains 13 residues. V was trimmed by 5 bases and J by 3 bases, leaving 7 bases between them. CDR3 loop: CASSPPYTGELFF. CDR3 coding DNA: TGTGCCAGCAGCCCCCCCTACACCGGGGAGCTGTTTTTT.

The rearrangement joins TRBV4-2 to TRBJ2-7; D is unresolved. CDR1 LGHNA and CDR2 YNFKEQ come from the germline V gene. V lost 2 bases and J lost 3, with 14 bases in between. This CDR3 is 15 amino acids long. The CDR3 DNA sequence: TGTGCCAGCAGCCAAACCCACCAGAACATCTACGAGCAGTACTTC. As protein: CASSQTHQNIYEQYF.

The chain couples TRBV9 to TRBJ2-7; TRBD1 is a possible D gene (6 bases). V dropped 2 bases and J dropped 5 bases, with 14 bases sitting between them. The CDR3 contains 14 residues. CDR1 and CDR2 (germline): SGDLS, YYNGEE. The CDR3 coding sequence is TGTGCCAGCAGCGTGGACCCGACAGGCCACGAGCAGTACTTC. It encodes CASSVDPTGHEQYF.

V and J are TRBV12-3 or TRBV12-4 and TRBJ1-5; TRBD1 matches 9 bases. Trimming removed 5 bases from V and 5 bases from J; junction bases left unmatched: 1. There are 13 residues in the CDR3. The CDR3 coding sequence is TGTGCCAGCAGTCGACAGGGGGATCAGCCCCAGCATTTT. Translating gives CASSRQGDQPQHF.

The chain has TRBV5-4 and TRBJ2-3, with 13 bases matching TRBD2. The trim removed 7 bases at V and 2 bases at J, leaving 1 base unmatched. The germline V gene encodes CDR1 SGHNT and CDR2 YYREEE (reference sequence). CDR3 length: 14 residues. The CDR3 DNA follows: TGTGCCAGCGGACTAGCGGGGGCCACAGATACGCAGTATTTT. This gives the protein CASGLAGATDTQYF.

This clone was recorded only once. Other DNA sequences in this sample translate to the same CDR3. V and J are TRBV19 and TRBJ1-5; weak D call: TRBD1 (6 bases). Germline values: CDR1 LNHDA, CDR2 SQIVND (reference sequence). The CDR3 extends over 14 amino acids. V was clipped by 3 bases and J by 5 bases, with 11 bases between them. The CDR3 bases are TGTGCCAGTAGTATTGGGCAGGGGTATCAGCCCCAGCATTTT. It codes for CASSIGQGYQPQHF.

The chain combines TRBV7-9 with TRBJ1-2, with 8 bases matching TRBD1. V shed 9 bases, J shed 5 bases, and the junction held 11 bases outside the gene matches. The germline CDR1 and CDR2 sequences are SEHNR and FQNEAQ (reference sequence). CDR3 length: 14 residues. CDR3 amino acids: CASIGRGPWYGYTF. The CDR3 DNA reads TGTGCCAGTATTGGCAGGGGGCCGTGGTATGGCTACACCTTC.

The V gene is TRBV7-9, the J gene TRBJ1-1; D possibly corresponds to TRBD1 (5 bases). Germline V gene sequence: CDR1 SEHNR, CDR2 FQNEAQ (reference sequence). This CDR3 region has 15 residues. V lost 3 bases and J 0 bases, leaving 11 bases between the germline ends. CDR3 DNA sequence: TGTGCCAGCAGCTTGGTGGGACTTATGAACACTGAAGCTTTCTTT. This sequence encodes CASSLVGLMNTEAFF.

DNA for the CDR3: TGTGCCAGTAGTGCCCGGGACAGTCAAGACACCATATATTTT. Protein sequence: CASSARDSQDTIYF. This sequence joins TRBV19 and TRBJ1-3; 7 bases agree with TRBD1. The CDR3 length is 14 residues. Trimming removed 5 bases from V and 8 bases from J; junction bases left unmatched: 9. Germline CDR1 is LNHDA and CDR2 is SQIVND (reference sequence).

On this clone itself: Other DNA sequences in this sample translate to the same CDR3. This sequence joins TRBV7-2 and TRBJ2-1, with 7 positions matching TRBD2. Germline V gene lookup returns CDR1 SGHTA and CDR2 FQGNSA. V was clipped by 1 base and J by 3 bases; unmatched bases: 3. CDR3 size: 15 residues. The CDR3 protein is CASSLVGGGYNEQFF. CDR3 DNA sequence: TGTGCCAGCAGCTTAGTAGGCGGGGGCTACAATGAGCAGTTCTTC.